The clone carrying this T cell receptor beta chain was found a few times. Antigen specificity is unknown. MiXCR, applied by TCRdb to the reads, yields one record per CDR3 protein. The repertoire holds a few hundred thousand distinct CDR3 sequences, with approximately 15% as singletons. This sample is part of a study of T cell repertoires in cytomegalovirus infection. The overall study: Matching HLA type and CMV infection were both indicated by public TCR beta signatures.

V lost 7 bases, J lost 7 bases, and 6 bases stayed unmatched. Per the germline V gene, CDR1 is MNHEY and CDR2 is SVGEGT. The CDR3 totals 13 residues. Findings of the study overall: Ex vivo, HLA-C-restricted CMV-specific TCR beta clonotypes prevailed over the rest of the response.

The source is a human donor in good health (CMV status not recorded). Some clones in this sample may be carry-over from other donors' samples. The V and J genes are TRBV6-2 or TRBV6-3 and TRBJ2-7; 11 nucleotides match TRBD1. Sequencing used CD8+ T cells from PBMCs. DNA of the CDR3: TGTGCCAGCACTTGGACAGGGGGCAGAGAGCAGTACTTC. Translated, it gives CASTWTGGREQYF.